The clone carrying this T cell receptor (beta chain) appeared once. The antigen remains unidentified. This CDR3 comprises 14 residues. With 9 bases removed from V and 6 bases from J, the gap between germline ends came to 17 bases. Germline lookup yields CDR1 MNHEY and CDR2 SVGAGI. The sample comes from a study of T cell responses to AZD1222 COVID-19 vaccine. The method was immunoSEQ multiplex PCR; TCRdb's version includes in-frame clones alone and lacks a portion of them. The table shows roughly 200,000 clones, with roughly nine tenths occurring only once. Study conclusions and caveats: Variant regions that are unmutated are reportedly the target of nearly half of spike-specific TCRs. Most donors were white British, females outnumbered males, and clonal diversity was possibly underestimated. A rise in Spike-specific TCR breadth and depth followed two AZD1222 doses.

The sequences come from peripheral blood, collected 28 days after the second AZD1222 dose. This clonotype was sampled from an adult who received the AZD1222 COVID-19 vaccine. J is TRBJ1-4 and V is TRBV6-5; the D gene is possibly TRBD1 (5 bases). The CDR3 coding sequence is TGTGCCAGGGGGACCTTAAAGTCGGATGAAAAACTGTTTTTT. Protein product: CARGTLKSDEKLFF.